Each of the 21 T cell receptor beta chains below was sequenced from the same sample in a study of beta chain features in type 1 diabetes. Reverse transcription of all isolated RNA meant that expressed TCRB transcripts were sequenced. Some clones are missing from TCRdb's copy, which holds only in-frame ones; the method was immunoSEQ multiplex PCR. In the table there are some 160,000 clones, roughly 9% of which are singletons. Study-level results: All four CD4+ subsets from Type 1 diabetes patients carried moderately but significantly shorter TCRB CDR3s.

Their cognate antigens are unknown. Sequencing was performed on central memory CD4+ T cells from blood. The receptors originated from a woman in her twenties or thirties with type 1 diabetes.

This chain joins TRBV28 and TRBJ1-2; D uncertain. Deletions cut 8 bases from V and 2 bases from J, with 9 bases between. CDR3 length equals 12 residues. Germline V gives CDR1 MDHEN, CDR2 SYDVKM. The CDR3 loop reads CASALQNYGYTF. CDR3 sequence (DNA): TGTGCCAGCGCTCTACAGAACTATGGCTACACCTTC.

The V and J genes are TRBV4-1 and TRBJ2-3, with a possible D match to TRBD1 (6 bases). The CDR3 sequence is 16 residues long. From germline, CDR1 is MGHRA and CDR2 YSYEKL. V lost 0 bases, J lost 1 base, and 11 bases lay in between. The CDR3, as DNA: TGCGCCAGCAGCCAAGATGTACAGGGCCGCACAGATACGCAGTATTTT. It is translated as CASSQDVQGRTDTQYF.

This chain uses TRBV19 with TRBJ2-1; D gene ambiguous. V dropped 0 bases and J dropped 5 bases, with 8 bases sitting between them. Germline V gives CDR1 LNHDA, CDR2 SQIVND (reference sequence). This CDR3 spans 14 amino acids. The CDR3 nucleotides read TGTGCCAGTAGTATAGAATCAGGCAACAATGAGCAGTTCTTC. This codes for CASSIESGNNEQFF.

Remarks on this clone: Other DNA sequences in the sample encode the same CDR3. This sequence joins TRBV18 and TRBJ2-1; TRBD1 agrees at 11 bases. Trimming removed 2 bases from V and 7 bases from J; junction bases left unmatched: 1. This CDR3 has 14 residues. Germline CDR1 reads KGHSH; CDR2 reads LQKENI. The CDR3 coding sequence is TGTGCCAGCTCACCAGGGACAGGGGGGAATGAGCAGTTCTTC. It specifies CASSPGTGGNEQFF.

This clone was picked up a small number of times. The chain links TRBV7-8 to TRBJ2-5; D is unresolved. CDR3 length: 13 amino acids. Between the trimmed V and J ends, which lost 5 bases and 5 bases, there was a span of 12 bases. Germline V gene lookup returns CDR1 SGHVS and CDR2 FQNEAQ. The DNA of the CDR3 is TGTGCCAGCAGCCAAAAGGAGTGGGAGACCCAGTACTTC. It specifies CASSQKEWETQYF.

This rearrangement joins TRBV6-1 to TRBJ1-2; D is undetermined. The CDR3 is made up of 12 amino acids. The germline V gene encodes CDR1 MNHNS and CDR2 SASEGT. Trimming removed 8 bases from V and 1 base from J, with 8 bases in between. CDR3 in amino acids: CASYSLNYGYTF. The CDR3 DNA reads as TGTGCCAGCTATTCTCTTAACTATGGCTACACCTTC.

The gene calls are TRBV7-8 and TRBJ2-5, with 8 bases matching TRBD2. V was clipped by 5 bases and J by 5 bases; unmatched bases: 10. Per germline, CDR1 SGHVS and CDR2 FQNEAQ. There are 15 residues in the CDR3. CDR3 residues: CASSHKRELRETQYF. The CDR3 DNA reads TGTGCCAGCAGCCATAAGCGGGAGCTCCGGGAGACCCAGTACTTC.

This clone was seen only once. The genes are TRBV7-8 and TRBJ2-5; 7 bases are shared with TRBD2. The junction had 10 bases not matched to a gene; V was cut back by 4 bases and J by 5 bases. From germline, CDR1 is SGHVS and CDR2 FQNEAQ. The CDR3 contains 15 residues. The CDR3 protein is CASSSHRGSWETQYF. In DNA, the CDR3 is TGTGCCAGCAGCTCCCACCGCGGGAGTTGGGAGACCCAGTACTTC.

This clone has just a few counts. Within the sample, other DNA sequences also encode this same CDR3. The chain links TRBV28 to TRBJ2-5; 8 bases are a match to TRBD1. The CDR3 spans 14 residues. Per germline, CDR1 MDHEN and CDR2 SYDVKM. The ends lost 3 bases at V and 4 bases at J; junction bases unmatched: 4. As DNA, the CDR3 is TGTGCCAGCAGTTTGGCCAGGGGGCCAGAGACCCAGTACTTC. This codes for CASSLARGPETQYF. The full variable domain, its missing parts supplied by reference TRBV28 and TRBJ2-5, is DVKVTQSSRYLVKRTGEKVFLECVQDMDHENMFWYRQDPGLGLRLIYFSYDVKMKEKGDIPEGYSVSREKKERFSLILESASTNQTSMYLCASSLARGPETQYFGPGTRLLVL.

The chain recombines TRBV4-2 with TRBJ1-5; 7 bases are shared with TRBD1. Germline values: CDR1 LGHNA, CDR2 YNFKEQ. V lost 4 bases, J lost 9 bases, and 9 bases stayed unmatched. The CDR3 length is 14 residues. CDR3 residues: CASSLRTGEGPQHF. DNA for the CDR3: TGTGCCAGCAGCCTACGGACAGGCGAAGGGCCCCAGCATTTT.

This clone was seen more than once but under ten times. V and J are TRBV18 and TRBJ2-3; 7 nucleotides agree with TRBD1. Germline V CDR1 and CDR2: KGHSH, LQKENI. Losses at the gene ends were 0 bases for V and 0 bases for J; bases not matched to a gene: 3. There are 16 residues in the CDR3. The CDR3 reads CASSPPAGGSTDTQYF. CDR3 DNA sequence: TGTGCCAGCTCACCACCGGCAGGGGGTAGCACAGATACGCAGTATTTT. Drawing the rest from reference TRBV18 and TRBJ2-3, the complete variable domain is NAGVMQNPRHLVRRRGQEARLRCSPMKGHSHVYWYRQLPEEGLKFMVYLQKENIIDESGMPKERFSAEFPKEGPSILRIQQVVRGDSAAYFCASSPPAGGSTDTQYFGPGTRLTVL.

This clone was counted only a few times. The genes are TRBV2 and TRBJ1-5, with D maybe TRBD1 (6 bases). The V gene's germline CDR1 is SNHLY and CDR2 FYNNEI. V dropped 5 bases and J dropped 7 bases, with 12 bases sitting between them. The CDR3 has 13 amino acids. The CDR3 DNA reads TGTGCCAGCAGTTTTGACAGGATGCAGCCCCAGCATTTT. This sequence encodes CASSFDRMQPQHF.

CDR3 nucleotides: TGCAGCGTTGAGAGGGACACGGCATTGGGCTACACCTTC. Amino acid sequence: CSVERDTALGYTF. This chain links TRBV29-1 with TRBJ1-2; a possible D gene is TRBD1 (6 bases). Germline CDR1 and CDR2: SQVTM and ANQGSEA. CDR3 length equals 13 residues. V lost 3 bases and J 8 bases, leaving 16 bases between the germline ends.

This clone has just a few counts. The CDR3 coding sequence is TGTGCCTGGAGTGTACTAGTGAACAATGAGCAGTTCTTC. This sequence encodes CAWSVLVNNEQFF. This rearrangement joins TRBV30 to TRBJ2-1, with D possibly TRBD2 on 5 matching bases. The V gene's germline CDR1 is GTSNPN and CDR2 SVGIG (reference sequence). The V and J ends lost 0 bases and 5 bases respectively, with 8 bases between them. This CDR3 region has 13 residues.

This clone turned up a few times. The rearrangement joins TRBV9 to TRBJ2-7; 7 bases are shared with TRBD2. From germline, CDR1 is SGDLS and CDR2 YYNGEE. The CDR3 is 14 amino acids. J gave up 7 bases and V 1 base, and 8 bases lay outside the gene matches. CDR3 in DNA: TGTGCCAGCAGCGTAAGGCGGGAGTCGGGAGAGCAGTACTTC. As protein: CASSVRRESGEQYF.

This sequence joins TRBV7-9 and TRBJ2-1; D is possibly TRBD2 (5 bases). The CDR3 length is 15 residues. The ends were cut back, 0 bases at V and 8 bases at J, with 14 bases in the middle. Germline CDR1 reads SEHNR; CDR2 reads FQNEAQ (reference sequence). CDR3 protein: CASSLAGVGVDEQFF. DNA for the CDR3: TGTGCCAGCAGCTTAGCGGGAGTAGGTGTCGATGAGCAGTTCTTC.

This clone occurred a few times. The chain employs TRBV6-6 and TRBJ1-1; possibly TRBD1 for D (5 bases). V lost 0 bases and J 3 bases, leaving 8 bases between the germline ends. The germline V gene encodes CDR1 MNHNY and CDR2 SVGAGI (reference sequence). This CDR3 spans 14 amino acids. The CDR3 sequence is CASSYSTRDTEAFF. The CDR3 DNA reads as TGTGCCAGCAGTTACTCGACCAGGGACACTGAAGCTTTCTTT.

This clone was seen only a few times. This sequence joins TRBV5-1 and TRBJ1-2; D is unclear. CDR3 size: 13 residues. The germline V gene encodes CDR1 SGHRS and CDR2 YFSETQ. V dropped 5 bases and J dropped 3 bases, with 11 bases sitting between them. CDR3 loop: CASRSGPDYGYTF. The CDR3 DNA is TGCGCCAGCAGAAGCGGTCCTGACTATGGCTACACCTTC.

The table lists this clone with a few counts. The chain has TRBV5-4 and TRBJ2-1, with TRBD2 matching over 8 bases. CDR1 and CDR2 from the germline V gene are SGHNT and YYREEE (reference sequence). CDR3 length equals 12 residues. The V segment lost 2 bases and the J segment 16 bases; nucleotides outside the gene matches: 8. CDR3 loop: CASSFPGTRGFF. The CDR3 DNA sequence: TGTGCCAGCAGCTTCCCCGGGACTAGGGGCTTCTTC.

The chain joins TRBV7-9 to TRBJ2-2, with 8 positions matching TRBD2. Germline V lookup: CDR1 SEHNR, CDR2 FQNEAQ (reference sequence). This CDR3 is built from 18 residues. With V trimmed by 5 bases and J by 3 bases, 14 bases remained unmatched. CDR3 sequence: CASSGPPQREGHTGELFF. CDR3 bases: TGTGCCAGCAGCGGCCCTCCCCAACGGGAGGGCCACACCGGGGAGCTGTTTTTT.

This clone came up a few times. The V and J genes are TRBV7-9 and TRBJ1-4, with 8 bases that match TRBD1. The CDR3 consists of 13 residues. V dropped 5 bases and J dropped 12; count of bases not matched to a gene: 8. Germline CDR1 is SEHNR and CDR2 is FQNEAQ (reference sequence). DNA for the CDR3: TGTGCCAGCAGCCTGTTAACAGGGGGTGAACTGTTTTTT. Its protein product is CASSLLTGGELFF.